This T cell receptor (beta chain) was obtained from a study of T cells after yellow fever vaccination. The sample holds a few counts of this clonotype. What it recognizes is unknown. TCRdb re-called the 5' RACE reads through MiXCR, storing one row per CDR3 protein. This table holds 300,000 or so distinct CDR3 sequences, about 7.8% found once. V lost 1 base, J lost 1 base, and 6 bases lay in between. The germline V gene encodes CDR1 MNHEY and CDR2 SVGAGI. The length of the CDR3 is 14 residues. Study results and limitations: The study found a weaker secondary response that peaked faster, day 5 versus 15.

Here the sequenced sample was PBMCs, taken around 45 days after the first yellow fever vaccination. This TCR came from a man in his late teens or twenties who received the YFV17D yellow fever vaccine. This sequence joins TRBV6-5 and TRBJ2-3, with D unclear. Here the CDR3 DNA reads TGTGCCAGCAGTTACTGGCAGGGCACAGATACGCAGTATTTT. It translates to CASSYWQGTDTQYF.